This TCR beta chain was captured in a study of blood T cells in healthy people across ages. Points from the study as a whole: The diversity estimates, figures obtained from one million T cells, were considered underestimates. It was not possible, with unsorted PBMCs, to conclusively compare naive and antigen-experienced cells.

Primed by a sample-barcoded 5' primer and a J-beta primer mix, a second PCR proceeded for roughly 6 to 12 cycles. Via MiXCR, TCRdb re-called the 5' RACE reads, giving one row per CDR3 protein. Here the sample spans about 1 million distinct CDR3 sequences, 40% to 55% being singletons. V was shortened by 0 bases and J by 2 bases, with 14 bases between the two germline ends. Germline assignment: CDR1 DFQATT and CDR2 SNEGSKA (reference sequence). The CDR3 consists of 15 residues. This clonotype was seen a few times. No antigen is known for it. About 9.9 milliliters of peripheral blood were drawn from each donor. Extraction yielded at least 6 micrograms of total RNA per sample.

The material sequenced was blood. The V gene is TRBV20-1, the J gene TRBJ2-7, with D possibly being TRBD1 (6 bases). The receptor was isolated from a woman in her sixties or seventies in good health. This CDR3 reads CSARDLTGPTYEQYF. The CDR3 coding sequence is TGCAGTGCTAGAGACCTGACAGGACCAACCTACGAGCAGTACTTC.